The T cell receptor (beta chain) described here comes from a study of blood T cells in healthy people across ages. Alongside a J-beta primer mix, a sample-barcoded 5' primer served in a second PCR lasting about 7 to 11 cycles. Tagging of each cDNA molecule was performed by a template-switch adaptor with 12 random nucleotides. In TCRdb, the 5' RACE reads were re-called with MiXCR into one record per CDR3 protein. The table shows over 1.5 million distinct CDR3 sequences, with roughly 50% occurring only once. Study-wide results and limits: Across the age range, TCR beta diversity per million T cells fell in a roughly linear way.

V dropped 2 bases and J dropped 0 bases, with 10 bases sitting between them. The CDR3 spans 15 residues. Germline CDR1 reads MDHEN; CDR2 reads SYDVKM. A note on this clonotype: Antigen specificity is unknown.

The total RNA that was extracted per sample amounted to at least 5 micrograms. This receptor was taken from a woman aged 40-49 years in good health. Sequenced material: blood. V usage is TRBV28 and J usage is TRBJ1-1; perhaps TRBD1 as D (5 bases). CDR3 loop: CASSLRGDMNTEAFF. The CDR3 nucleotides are TGTGCCAGCAGTTTACGGGGGGATATGAACACTGAAGCTTTCTTT.